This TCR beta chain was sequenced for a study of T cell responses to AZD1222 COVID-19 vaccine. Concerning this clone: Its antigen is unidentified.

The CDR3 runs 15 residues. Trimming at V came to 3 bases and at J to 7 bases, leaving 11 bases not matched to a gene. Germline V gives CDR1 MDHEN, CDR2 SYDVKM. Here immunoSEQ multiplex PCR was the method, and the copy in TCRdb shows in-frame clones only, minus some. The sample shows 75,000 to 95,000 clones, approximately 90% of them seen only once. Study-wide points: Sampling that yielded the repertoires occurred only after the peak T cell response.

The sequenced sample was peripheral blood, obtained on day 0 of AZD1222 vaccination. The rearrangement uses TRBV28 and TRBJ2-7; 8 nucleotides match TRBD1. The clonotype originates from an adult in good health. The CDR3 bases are TGTGCCAGCAGTTTTGCTCGGACAGGGCCTAGAGAGCAGTACTTC. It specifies CASSFARTGPREQYF.